This T cell receptor (beta chain) appears in the sequencing data of a study of blood T cell repertoires in COVID-19. Background on the study: T cells, B-cell-depleted T cells, or PBMCs supplied cDNA or gDNA.

The CDR3 consists of 17 residues. The V gene end was trimmed by 0 bases and the J gene end by 2 bases; junction bases not matched to a gene: 11. From germline, CDR1 is SGHRS and CDR2 YFSETQ. This clone was observed once. TCRdb's table, derived via immunoSEQ multiplex PCR, lists solely in-frame clones and lacks some. The profile covers nearly 350,000 clones, with 88% appearing a single time and 6% to 8.5% taken by the ten largest. Sequencing was carried out using peripheral blood. This sequence joins TRBV5-1 and TRBJ2-7; 7 bases line up with TRBD1. This TCR derives from a woman aged 65 to 85 with COVID-19, enrolled during active disease. In nucleotides, the CDR3 is TGCGCCAGCAGCTTGGGTCCCCCCGGGACAGCAGCCTACGAGCAGTACTTC. This gives the protein CASSLGPPGTAAYEQYF.